This TCR beta chain was found in a study of cytomegalovirus exposure and HLA in healthy donors (dated by TCRdb to 2015 to 2018). About the full investigation: The 700 or so repertoires of the first cohort and the 120 validation repertoires were produced on the same platform, according to a later analysis. The study was designed to test whether signatures of past pathogen exposure could be identified by cataloging public T cell receptors. Along with the approximately 700-subject first cohort, a separate validation cohort of around 120 different subjects was used. The study combined high-throughput TCR immunosequencing, statistical association of individual TCRs with disease status, and machine learning to predict cytomegalovirus infection status. Broader findings and caveats from the paper: In vitro tests confirmed that three of the cytomegalovirus-associated TCR beta chains recognize cytomegalovirus antigens. The study gave a list of 150 to 200 TCR beta chains associated with cytomegalovirus. The validation cohort had no HLA typing available for a later analysis, so co-occurrence within that cohort was assessed over all 130 or so repertoires. While some public TCRs were present in many individuals, most TCR sequences turned up only very rarely across donors. The authors suggested that the approach could potentially be extended to other disease states and immunological phenotypes. A later analysis found that TCRs clustered in the first cohort also tended to co-occur in the roughly 120 validation repertoires, with 94% of cluster scores above 0. The classifier was reported to diagnose cytomegalovirus status with high specificity and sensitivity in both the original cohort and the validation cohort.

The method behind the library was the immunoSEQ multiplex PCR assay. For the original study's pipeline: A statistical classification framework was developed to diagnose cytomegalovirus status using the catalog of TCR beta chain sequences. TCRdb holds this immuneACCESS table with in-frame rearrangements only. Some clones are missing; in checked studies, unresolved V genes explain under half, and the rest has no known cause. From that table come the V and J calls and clone size; the DNA was used to work out D and trimming. The table for this sample lists fewer than 350,000 clones; approximately 90% of them were counted only once. Together, the top ten hold over 0.7% of the sample. The donors were included in the validation cohort of 120 subjects, a group kept apart from the roughly 670-subject first cohort. Cut back by 7 bases and 1 base, the V and J ends lie 11 bases apart. Sequences MDHEN (CDR1) and SYDVKM (CDR2) are obtained from the germline V gene. There are 13 amino acids in the CDR3, from cysteine to phenylalanine inclusive. Of all the DNA, just the CDR3 is kept, 39 bases in frame from base 1.

In regard to this clone: Its antigen remains unidentified. Per-base quality was not reported, and no clone a single base away is much larger than it.

Sequencing input: PBMCs. The receptor was isolated from a young woman in good health and CMV-seronegative. The sequence joins TRBV28 to TRBJ2-7; a tentative D call is TRBD2 (5 bases match). CDR3 protein: CASTGRVSYEQYF. In nucleotides, the sequence is TGTGCCAGCACCGGGCGGGTGTCCTACGAGCAGTACTTC.